Below are 8 T cell receptor beta chains sequenced from a single sample in a study of T-cell memory formation after mild COVID-19. TCRdb reprocessed the 5' RACE reads via MiXCR and lists one record per CDR3 protein. The data hold 150,000 to 200,000 distinct CDR3 sequences, with 25% to 40% observed a single time. The sample taken for sequencing was PBMCs or a T cell subset sorted from them (not recorded which). These TCRs come from an adult woman who had mild COVID-19 (a few samples of this study predate the infection). Cell type and time point are not known.

This clonotype showed up just a few times. This rearrangement joins TRBV29-1 to TRBJ2-1, with D uncertain. The CDR3 has 17 residues. In germline, CDR1 is SQVTM, CDR2 ANQGSEA. The V and J ends lost 5 bases and 2 bases respectively, with 22 bases between them. CDR3 sequence: CSVTDPADAETYNEQFF. In nucleotides, the CDR3 is TGCAGCGTTACGGACCCCGCGGACGCTGAGACCTACAATGAGCAGTTCTTC.

The CDR3 DNA reads as TGTGCCAGCTCACTGAGTTCTCTGGTCACAGATACGCAGTATTTT. This encodes CASSLSSLVTDTQYF. The chain links TRBV18 to TRBJ2-3; D ambiguous. The CDR3 length is 15 residues. Germline CDR1 reads KGHSH; CDR2 reads LQKENI. V was shortened by 4 bases and J by 2 bases, with 13 bases between the two germline ends.

On this clonotype: One end of the junction does not line up with germline, which may come from a read error. The chain is built from TRBV4-1 and TRBJ2-7; 9 nucleotides line up with TRBD1. In germline, CDR1 is MGHRA, CDR2 YSYEKL. CDR3 length: 13 residues. DNA of the CDR3: TGCGCCAGCAGCAAAGACAGGGGGAGCGAGCAGTACTTC. Translated: CASSKDRGSEQYF.

The CDR3 sequence: CASSQDLGRGGYGYTF. Written as DNA, the CDR3 is TGCGCCAGCAGCCAAGATTTAGGCAGGGGGGGCTATGGCTACACCTTC. The chain employs TRBV4-1 and TRBJ1-2; the match to TRBD1 covers 7 bases. Germline-derived CDR1 and CDR2 are MGHRA and YSYEKL. This CDR3 is built from 16 residues. Trimming cost V 0 bases and J 4 bases; bases outside gene matches: 8.

The chain joins TRBV7-9 to TRBJ1-2; 10 nucleotides align to TRBD1. Germline V gene lookup returns CDR1 SEHNR and CDR2 FQNEAQ (reference sequence). CDR3 length: 15 amino acids. The V gene end was trimmed by 3 bases and the J gene end by 5 bases; junction bases not matched to a gene: 6. CDR3: CASSFRQGARYGYTF. CDR3 nucleotides: TGTGCCAGCAGCTTCAGACAGGGGGCGCGGTATGGCTACACCTTC.

This clonotype was detected only a few times. This chain uses TRBV3-1 with TRBJ2-1; no reliable D call. The CDR3 sequence is 12 residues long. Germline V gene sequence: CDR1 LGHDT, CDR2 YNNKEL (reference sequence). Trimming took 0 bases from V and 10 from J, leaving 7 bases between them. The DNA for the CDR3 is TGTGCCAGCAGCCAAGAAGACCCCGAGCAGTTCTTC. Translating it yields CASSQEDPEQFF.

This sequence joins TRBV29-1 and TRBJ1-1; weak D call: TRBD1 (6 bases). Trimming took 4 bases from V and 8 from J, leaving 11 bases between them. CDR3 length: 11 amino acids. Germline V gene lookup returns CDR1 SQVTM and CDR2 ANQGSEA. The CDR3 region is CSVARTAEAFF. CDR3 in DNA: TGCAGCGTTGCCCGGACAGCCGAAGCTTTCTTT.

This clonotype was counted a single time. The V call is TRBV7-2, the J call TRBJ1-3, with 7 nucleotides matching TRBD1. After removal of 0 bases from V and 0 bases from J, the junction contained 2 bases not matched to a gene. The germline V gene encodes CDR1 SGHTA and CDR2 FQGNSA. There are 16 residues in the CDR3. The CDR3 is CASSLAGQISGNTIYF. As DNA, the CDR3 is TGTGCCAGCAGCTTAGCGGGACAGATCTCTGGAAACACCATATATTTT.